The 22 T cell receptor beta chains reported below all come from one sample, sequenced in a study of cytomegalovirus exposure and HLA in healthy donors. PCR employed 60 Vbeta and 13 Jbeta primers. The table came from immunoSEQ multiplex PCR; TCRdb's copy has only in-frame clones and leaves some out. Altogether 160,000 or so clones are present, around four fifths being singletons, with the ten largest covering approximately 1.3%. The sequencing input was PBMCs. These receptor sequences come from a man aged 30 to 39 in good health and CMV-seronegative.

The chain recombines TRBV25-1 with TRBJ2-5, with unresolved D. This CDR3 spans 15 amino acids. V was shortened by 6 bases and J by 2 bases, with 16 bases between the two germline ends. Germline CDR1 MGHDK, CDR2 SYGVNS. The CDR3 nucleotides are TGTGCCAGCAGATCGATAACCCATAGACAAGAGACCCAGTACTTC. The encoded protein is CASRSITHRQETQYF. The full variable domain, rest sourced from reference TRBV25-1 and TRBJ2-5, is EADIYQTPRYLVIGTGKKITLECSQTMGHDKMYWYQQDPGMELHLIHYSYGVNSTEKGDLSSESTVSRIRTEHFPLTLESARPSHTSQYLCASRSITHRQETQYFGPGTRLLVL.

This chain links TRBV10-3 with TRBJ2-5; TRBD1 is a possible D gene (6 bases). The V end was cut by 0 bases, the J end by 1 base, with 12 bases between. Germline assignment: CDR1 ENHRY and CDR2 SYGVKD. This CDR3 region has 16 residues. The CDR3 spells CAISESWQGPQETQYF. In DNA form, the CDR3 reads TGTGCCATCAGTGAGTCCTGGCAGGGGCCCCAAGAGACCCAGTACTTC.

The V gene is TRBV7-3, the J gene TRBJ2-1, with 13 nucleotides matching TRBD2. The CDR3 sequence is 15 residues long. Trimming took 7 bases from V and 6 from J; bases not matched to a gene: 6. Germline values: CDR1 SGHTA, CDR2 FQGTGA. For the CDR3, the DNA is TGTGCCAGCACTCAAGGACTAGCGGGGGTCAATGAGCAGTTCTTC. Amino acids: CASTQGLAGVNEQFF. Full variable domain (outside the CDR3, taken from reference TRBV7-3 and TRBJ2-1): GAGVSQTPSNKVTEKGKYVELRCDPISGHTALYWYRQSLGQGPEFLIYFQGTGAADDSGLPNDRFFAVRPEGSVSTLKIQRTERGDSAVYLCASTQGLAGVNEQFFGPGTRLTVL.

The genes are TRBV5-6 and TRBJ2-1, with 8 bases lining up with TRBD1. The germline V gene encodes CDR1 SGHDT and CDR2 YYEEEE. The V gene end was trimmed by 3 bases and the J gene end by 0 bases; junction bases not matched to a gene: 5. The CDR3 covers 16 residues. Here the CDR3 reads CASSWDRSSSYNEQFF. The CDR3 DNA reads as TGTGCCAGCAGCTGGGACAGGTCTAGCTCCTACAATGAGCAGTTCTTC.

This chain links TRBV18 with TRBJ2-3; D is unresolved. The CDR3 length is 16 residues. Trimming shortened V by 6 bases and J by 1 base, and 17 bases separated the two germline ends. Germline loops: CDR1 KGHSH, CDR2 LQKENI. CDR3 loop: CASSPWAREGTDTQYF. The CDR3 DNA sequence: TGTGCCAGCTCCCCTTGGGCCCGCGAAGGCACAGATACGCAGTATTTT. The variable domain in full, completed from reference TRBV18 and TRBJ2-3, reads NAGVMQNPRHLVRRRGQEARLRCSPMKGHSHVYWYRQLPEEGLKFMVYLQKENIIDESGMPKERFSAEFPKEGPSILRIQQVVRGDSAAYFCASSPWAREGTDTQYFGPGTRLTVL.

The chain couples TRBV30 to TRBJ2-3; D is uncertain. Germline assignment: CDR1 GTSNPN and CDR2 SVGIG (reference sequence). The CDR3 has 14 amino acids. Trimming removed 3 bases at V and 1 base at J, with 11 bases between. CDR3 bases: TGTGCCTGGAGGTCGGTGCGTCGCACAGATACGCAGTATTTT. The encoded protein is CAWRSVRRTDTQYF.

On this clone: The junction departs from the called germline gene at one end, perhaps through a read error. J is TRBJ2-3 and V is TRBV29-1; 8 bases are shared with TRBD2. The CDR3 sequence is 14 residues long. The germline V gene has CDR1 SQVTM and CDR2 ANQGSEA. The CDR3 spells CSVEAGDSTDTQYF. As DNA, the CDR3 is TGCAGCGTCGAAGCGGGAGATAGCACAGATACGCAGTATTTT.

The CDR3 loop reads CASSDDRDNQPQHF. The CDR3 DNA is TGTGCCAGCAGCGACGACAGGGACAATCAGCCCCAGCATTTT. V usage is TRBV7-6 and J usage is TRBJ1-5; 7 bases agree with TRBD1. Trimming at V came to 5 bases and at J to 3 bases, leaving 4 bases not matched to a gene. The V gene's germline CDR1 is SGHVS and CDR2 FNYEAQ. The CDR3 sequence is 14 residues long.

The gene calls are TRBV6-5 and TRBJ1-2; D not certain. V lost 8 bases to trimming and J lost 6 bases, with 16 bases between them. The CDR3 extends over 13 amino acids. CDR1 MNHEY and CDR2 SVGAGI come from the germline V gene. The CDR3 nucleotides read TGTGCCAGCCGACCCGCGGAGCGCAATGGCTACACCTTC. Its translation is CASRPAERNGYTF.

The chain is built from TRBV11-2 and TRBJ2-3; the match to TRBD2 covers 7 bases. Germline V CDR1 and CDR2: SGHAT, FQNNGV. V trimming: 4 bases; J trimming: 2 bases; junction bases outside the gene matches: 6. The CDR3 has 15 residues. In DNA form, the CDR3 reads TGTGCCAGCAGCTCGCTAGCGGAGCCCACAGATACGCAGTATTTT. As protein: CASSSLAEPTDTQYF.

The chain recombines TRBV7-9 with TRBJ2-1; TRBD1 aligns across 9 bases. Looked up from germline, CDR1 is SEHNR and CDR2 is FQNEAQ (reference sequence). This CDR3 has 17 residues. V shed 5 bases and J 6 bases; nucleotides not matched to a gene: 14. The CDR3: CASSVNPGQGAINEQFF. The CDR3 DNA reads as TGTGCCAGCAGCGTAAACCCGGGACAGGGTGCGATCAATGAGCAGTTCTTC.

This chain links TRBV18 with TRBJ2-3, with unresolved D. Germline values: CDR1 KGHSH, CDR2 LQKENI. The CDR3 runs 14 residues. V was pared by 3 bases and J by 2 bases, with 9 bases between. The CDR3 protein is CASSPREITDTQYF. Written as DNA, the CDR3 is TGTGCCAGCTCACCTAGAGAAATCACAGATACGCAGTATTTT.

The genes are TRBV27 and TRBJ2-4, with TRBD1 matching over 7 bases. From germline, CDR1 is MNHEY and CDR2 SMNVEV (reference sequence). CDR3 length: 15 residues. After removal of 0 bases from V and 5 bases from J, the junction contained 4 bases not matched to a gene. In nucleotides, the CDR3 is TGTGCCAGCAGTTTATCACCGGGACAGCAAAACATTCAGTACTTC. Its translation is CASSLSPGQQNIQYF.

There are a few counts of this clone. This chain connects TRBV18 to TRBJ2-7, with 8 nucleotides matching TRBD2. CDR1 KGHSH and CDR2 LQKENI come from the germline V gene. The CDR3 sequence is 20 residues long. V lost 3 bases to trimming and J lost 0 bases; unmatched junction nucleotides: 19. The chain's CDR3 is CASSPPSGAGGGRHSYEQYF. The CDR3 region has the DNA TGTGCCAGCTCACCTCCCTCTGGGGCGGGGGGCGGACGCCACTCCTACGAGCAGTACTTC. The entire variable domain, with the rest obtained from reference TRBV18 and TRBJ2-7, is as follows: NAGVMQNPRHLVRRRGQEARLRCSPMKGHSHVYWYRQLPEEGLKFMVYLQKENIIDESGMPKERFSAEFPKEGPSILRIQQVVRGDSAAYFCASSPPSGAGGGRHSYEQYFGPGTRLTVT.

This chain connects TRBV15 to TRBJ2-7, with D maybe TRBD1 (5 bases). The V gene lost 0 bases and the J gene lost 4 bases, with 13 bases spanning the gap. The CDR3 extends over 15 amino acids. Germline CDR1 is LNHNV and CDR2 is YYDKDF (reference sequence). CDR3 bases: TGTGCCACCAGCAGAGAGGGCAGGGAAATATACGAGCAGTACTTC. As protein: CATSREGREIYEQYF. The whole variable domain, filled in from reference TRBV15 and TRBJ2-7, reads DAMVIQNPRYQVTQFGKPVTLSCSQTLNHNVMYWYQQKSSQAPKLLFHYYDKDFNNEADTPDNFQSRRPNTSFCFLDIRSPGLGDTAMYLCATSREGREIYEQYFGPGTRLTVT.

V gene TRBV5-6 combines with J gene TRBJ2-3; 9 bases line up with TRBD1. The CDR3 runs 16 residues. The germline CDR1 and CDR2 sequences are SGHDT and YYEEEE. After removal of 4 bases from V and 2 bases from J, the junction contained 8 bases not matched to a gene. CDR3 residues: CASSGWGQGNTDTQYF. CDR3 nucleotide sequence: TGTGCCAGCAGCGGATGGGGACAGGGAAACACAGATACGCAGTATTTT.

The chain carries TRBV6-5 and TRBJ1-2; 7 bases align to TRBD1. CDR1 and CDR2 (germline): MNHEY, SVGAGI. V lost 4 bases to trimming and J lost 1 base; unmatched junction nucleotides: 0. CDR3 size: 13 residues. CDR3 sequence reads: CASSWDSNYGYTF. The CDR3 bases are TGTGCCAGCAGTTGGGACAGTAACTATGGCTACACCTTC.

The V and J genes are TRBV30 and TRBJ1-2, with TRBD1 identical over 8 bases. Unmatched junction bases numbered 4, after V lost 0 bases and J lost 7 bases. The CDR3 loop spans 13 amino acids. Germline loops: CDR1 GTSNPN, CDR2 SVGIG (reference sequence). CDR3 residues: CAWSVLGTGGYTF. CDR3 sequence (DNA): TGTGCCTGGAGTGTTCTGGGGACAGGTGGCTACACCTTC.

V gene TRBV7-2 combines with J gene TRBJ2-7; TRBD2 is a possible D gene (6 bases). V lost 4 bases and J lost 7, with 14 bases in between. The CDR3 loop spans 13 amino acids. In germline, CDR1 is SGHTA, CDR2 FQGNSA. The CDR3 is CASSSLGLNEQYF. In DNA form, the CDR3 reads TGTGCCAGCAGCTCCCTGGGACTCAATGAGCAGTACTTC.

The chain links TRBV9 to TRBJ2-2; 9 bases line up with TRBD2. This CDR3 contains 17 residues. The V segment lost 1 base and the J segment 0 bases; nucleotides outside the gene matches: 4. Looked up from germline, CDR1 is SGDLS and CDR2 is YYNGEE. The CDR3 sequence is CASSVFVAGANTGELFF. The CDR3 DNA follows: TGTGCCAGCAGCGTATTTGTAGCGGGGGCGAACACCGGGGAGCTGTTTTTT.

The rearrangement links TRBV11-2 to TRBJ1-4, with TRBD1 as a possible D gene (6 bases). This CDR3 comprises 18 residues. The V and J ends lost 2 bases and 8 bases respectively, with 24 bases between them. Germline CDR1 and CDR2: SGHAT and FQNNGV. For the CDR3, the DNA is TGTGCCAGCAGCTTAACCAATATGGGGGGGCAGTTCAGCGAAAAACTGTTTTTT. Encoded protein: CASSLTNMGGQFSEKLFF.

The chain has TRBV7-9 and TRBJ2-7; possibly TRBD2 for D (6 bases). Germline lookup yields CDR1 SEHNR and CDR2 FQNEAQ (reference sequence). The CDR3 extends over 16 amino acids. The V end lost 2 bases, the J end lost 1 base, and 15 bases lay between the germline ends. CDR3: CASSLSPRDSSYEQYF. The CDR3 DNA is TGTGCCAGCAGCTTATCCCCCCGGGACTCTTCCTACGAGCAGTACTTC.